This T cell receptor (beta chain) is drawn from a study of T cell changes during pregnancy in multiple sclerosis. Profiling relied on immunoSEQ multiplex PCR, and the TCRdb table lists in-frame clones only, not all of them. The sample holds 9,500 to 14,000 clones, approximately 80% seen once. The TCR originated in a female donor in good health, enrolled as a control in a pregnancy study. The sample consisted of CD8+ T cells from peripheral blood mononuclear cells, taken after pregnancy.

DNA of the CDR3: TGTGCCAGCATCCTTAGGAGGGTTGCGTCAGCCCTAGCTGGAACCACAGATACGCAGTATTTT. It yields the protein CASILRRVASALAGTTDTQYF. The rearrangement joins TRBV7-8 to TRBJ2-3; tentative D call: TRBD2 (6 bases). The CDR3 length is 21 residues. Germline values: CDR1 SGHVS, CDR2 FQNEAQ. V dropped 7 bases and J dropped 2 bases, with 34 bases sitting between them.